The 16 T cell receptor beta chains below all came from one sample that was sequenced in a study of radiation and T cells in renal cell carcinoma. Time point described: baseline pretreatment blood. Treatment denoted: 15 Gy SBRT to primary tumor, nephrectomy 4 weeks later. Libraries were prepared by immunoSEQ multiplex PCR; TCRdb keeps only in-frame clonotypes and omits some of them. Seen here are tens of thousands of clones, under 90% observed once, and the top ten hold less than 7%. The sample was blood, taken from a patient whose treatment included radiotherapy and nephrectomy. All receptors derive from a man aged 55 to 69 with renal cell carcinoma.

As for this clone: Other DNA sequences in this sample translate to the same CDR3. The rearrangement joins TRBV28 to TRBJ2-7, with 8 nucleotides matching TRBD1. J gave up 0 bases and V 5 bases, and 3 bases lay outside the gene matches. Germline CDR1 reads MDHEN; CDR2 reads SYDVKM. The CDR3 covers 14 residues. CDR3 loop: CASSRGQASYEQYF. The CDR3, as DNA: TGTGCCAGCAGTAGGGGACAGGCCTCCTACGAGCAGTACTTC.

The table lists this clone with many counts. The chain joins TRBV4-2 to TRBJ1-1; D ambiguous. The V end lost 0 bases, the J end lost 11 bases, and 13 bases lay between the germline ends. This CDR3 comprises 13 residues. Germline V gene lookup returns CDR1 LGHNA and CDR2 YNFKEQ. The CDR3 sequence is CASSQDRGGRAFF. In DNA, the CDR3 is TGTGCCAGCAGCCAAGATCGGGGAGGGCGCGCTTTCTTT.

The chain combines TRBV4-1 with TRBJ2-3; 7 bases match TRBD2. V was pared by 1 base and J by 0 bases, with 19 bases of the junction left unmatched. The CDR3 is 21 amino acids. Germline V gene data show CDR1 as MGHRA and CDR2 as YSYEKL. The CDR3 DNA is TGCGCCAGCAGCCAAGGGTTCCCTTCTCCCGAGTTAGCGGGCAGCACAGATACGCAGTATTTT. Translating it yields CASSQGFPSPELAGSTDTQYF.

Here the CDR3 DNA reads TGTGCCAGCAGCCGCAGCTCCTACGAGCAGTACTTC. This translates into CASSRSSYEQYF. V gene TRBV11-2 combines with J gene TRBJ2-7; no firm D call. CDR1 is SGHAT and CDR2 is FQNNGV in the germline V gene. This CDR3 has 12 amino acids. Deletions cut 5 bases from V and 0 bases from J, with 5 bases between.

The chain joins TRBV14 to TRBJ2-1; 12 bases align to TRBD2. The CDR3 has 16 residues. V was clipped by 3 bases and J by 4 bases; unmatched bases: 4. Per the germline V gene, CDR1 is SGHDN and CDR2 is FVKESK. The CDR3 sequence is CASSQSGLAGYNEQFF. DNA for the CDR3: TGTGCCAGCAGCCAGTCCGGACTAGCGGGGTACAATGAGCAGTTCTTC.

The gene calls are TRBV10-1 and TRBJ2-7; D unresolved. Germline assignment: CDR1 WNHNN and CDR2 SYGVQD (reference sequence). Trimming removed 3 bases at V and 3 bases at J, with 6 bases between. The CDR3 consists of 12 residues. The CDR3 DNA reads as TGCGCCAGCAGTGACAGCCTCTACGAGCAGTACTTC. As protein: CASSDSLYEQYF.

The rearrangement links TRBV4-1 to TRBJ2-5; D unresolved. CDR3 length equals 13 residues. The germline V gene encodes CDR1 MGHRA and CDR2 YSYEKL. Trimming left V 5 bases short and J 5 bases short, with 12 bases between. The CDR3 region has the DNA TGCGCCAGCAGCGTACGAGATGGGGAGACCCAGTACTTC. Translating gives CASSVRDGETQYF.

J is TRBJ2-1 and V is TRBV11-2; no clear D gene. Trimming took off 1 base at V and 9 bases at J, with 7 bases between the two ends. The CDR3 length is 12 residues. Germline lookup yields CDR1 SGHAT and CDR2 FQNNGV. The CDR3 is CASSLAWGEQFF. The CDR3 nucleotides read TGTGCCAGCAGCTTAGCCTGGGGTGAGCAGTTCTTC.

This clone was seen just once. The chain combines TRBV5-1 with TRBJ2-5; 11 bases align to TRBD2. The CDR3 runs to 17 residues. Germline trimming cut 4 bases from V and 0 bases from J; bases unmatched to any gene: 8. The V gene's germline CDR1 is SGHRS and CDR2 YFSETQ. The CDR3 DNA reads TGCGCCAGCAGCCTTCAGGGACTAGCGGTGTACCAAGAGACCCAGTACTTC. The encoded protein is CASSLQGLAVYQETQYF.

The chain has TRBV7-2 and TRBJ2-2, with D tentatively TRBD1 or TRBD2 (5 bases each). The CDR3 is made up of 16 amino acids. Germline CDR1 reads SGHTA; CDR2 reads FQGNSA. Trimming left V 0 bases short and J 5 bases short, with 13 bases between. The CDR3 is CASSLATGTDTGELFF. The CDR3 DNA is TGTGCCAGCAGCTTAGCTACCGGGACGGATACCGGGGAGCTGTTTTTT. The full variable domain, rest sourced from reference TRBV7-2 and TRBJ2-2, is GAGVSQSPSNKVTEKGKDVELRCDPISGHTALYWYRQSLGQGLEFLIYFQGNSAPDKSGLPSDRFSAERTGGSVSTLTIQRTQQEDSAVYLCASSLATGTDTGELFFGEGSRLTVL.

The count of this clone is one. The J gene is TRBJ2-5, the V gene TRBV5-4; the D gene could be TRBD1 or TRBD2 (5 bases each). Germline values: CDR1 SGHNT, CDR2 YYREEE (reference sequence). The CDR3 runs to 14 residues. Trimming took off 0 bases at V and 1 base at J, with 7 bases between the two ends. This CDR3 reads CASSLAGTQETQYF. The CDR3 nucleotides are TGTGCCAGCAGCTTGGCCGGGACCCAAGAGACCCAGTACTTC.

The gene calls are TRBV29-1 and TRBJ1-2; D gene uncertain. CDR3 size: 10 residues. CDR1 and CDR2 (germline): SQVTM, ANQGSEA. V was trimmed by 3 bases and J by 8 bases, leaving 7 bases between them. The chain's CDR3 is CSVDGEGYTF. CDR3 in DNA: TGCAGCGTTGATGGGGAGGGCTACACCTTC.

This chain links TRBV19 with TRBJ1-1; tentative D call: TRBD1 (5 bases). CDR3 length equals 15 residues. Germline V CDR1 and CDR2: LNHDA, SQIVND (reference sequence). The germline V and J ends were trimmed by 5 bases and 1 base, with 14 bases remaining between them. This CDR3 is CASSFPGPRNTEAFF. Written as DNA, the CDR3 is TGTGCCAGTAGTTTCCCGGGGCCTCGGAACACTGAAGCTTTCTTT.

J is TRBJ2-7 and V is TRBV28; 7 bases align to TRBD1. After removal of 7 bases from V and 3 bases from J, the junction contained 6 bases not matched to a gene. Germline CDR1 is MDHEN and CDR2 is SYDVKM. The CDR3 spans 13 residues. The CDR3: CASTPGQNYEQYF. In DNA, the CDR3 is TGTGCCAGCACCCCGGGACAGAACTACGAGCAGTACTTC.

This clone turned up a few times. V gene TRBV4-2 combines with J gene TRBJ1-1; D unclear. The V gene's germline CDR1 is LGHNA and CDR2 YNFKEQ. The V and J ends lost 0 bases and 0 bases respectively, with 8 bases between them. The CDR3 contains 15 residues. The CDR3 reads CASSQERAMNTEAFF. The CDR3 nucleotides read TGTGCCAGCAGCCAAGAGCGGGCAATGAACACTGAAGCTTTCTTT.

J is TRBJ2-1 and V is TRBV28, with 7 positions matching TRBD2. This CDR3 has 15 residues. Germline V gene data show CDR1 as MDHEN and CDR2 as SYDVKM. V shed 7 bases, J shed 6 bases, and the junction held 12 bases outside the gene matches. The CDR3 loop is CASIKRDGGGNEQFF. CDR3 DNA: TGTGCCAGCATTAAAAGGGACGGCGGGGGCAATGAGCAGTTCTTC.